This T cell receptor (beta chain) comes out of a study of post-analysis software for immune sequencing data. The TCR beta cDNA libraries carried unique molecular identifiers. TCRdb analysed the PCR reads with MiXCR anew, one entry per CDR3 protein. The sample yields approximately 770,000 distinct CDR3 sequences, approximately 44% seen once. General observations from the study: Strong same-batch co-clustering of samples appeared with F measure clustering. Diversity measured as normalized Chao1 was significantly lower in multiple sclerosis patients than in controls.

For this clonotype: Its antigen is unknown.

The TCR sequence derives from a girl aged 10-17 years with multiple sclerosis. Sequenced sample: blood.

The DNA of the CDR3 is TGCAGTGCTAGAGATCCTGGCGCGGGAGGGGCACACAATGAGCAGTTCTTC. As protein: CSARDPGAGGAHNEQFF. The chain combines TRBV20-1 with TRBJ2-1; 9 bases are shared with TRBD2. Per the germline V gene, CDR1 is DFQATT and CDR2 is SNEGSKA (reference sequence). J lost 5 bases, V lost 0 bases, and 11 bases had no gene match. The CDR3 has 17 residues.